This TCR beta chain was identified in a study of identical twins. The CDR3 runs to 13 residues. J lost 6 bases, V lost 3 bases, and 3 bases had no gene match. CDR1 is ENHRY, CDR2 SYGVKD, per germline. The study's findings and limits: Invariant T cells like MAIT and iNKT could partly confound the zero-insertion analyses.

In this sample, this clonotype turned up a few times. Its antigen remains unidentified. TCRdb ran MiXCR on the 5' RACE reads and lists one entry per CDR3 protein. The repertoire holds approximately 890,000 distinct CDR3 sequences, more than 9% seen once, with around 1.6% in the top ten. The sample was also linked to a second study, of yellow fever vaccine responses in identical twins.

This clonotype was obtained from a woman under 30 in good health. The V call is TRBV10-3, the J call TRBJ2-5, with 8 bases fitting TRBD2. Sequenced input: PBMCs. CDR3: CAISDGGVKTQYF. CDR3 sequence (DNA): TGTGCCATCAGTGACGGGGGGGTAAAGACCCAGTACTTC.